The entry below gives a single T cell receptor (beta chain) sequence along with its context. Antigen: not known. 13 Jbeta primers and 60 Vbeta primers were used for the PCR. Measured with immunoSEQ multiplex PCR; TCRdb has only the in-frame clones, and not every one. The sample yields about 98,000 clones, about 81% seen once. J was trimmed by 2 bases and V by 3 bases; bases with no gene match: 10. This CDR3 is built from 18 residues. Germline V gene lookup returns CDR1 KGHSH and CDR2 LQKENI. This sample stems from a study of cytomegalovirus exposure and HLA in healthy donors. The wider study: When fewer than 400 donors were genotyped, roughly 78% of them were found to fall in the Caucasian-associated ancestry cluster.

Study-level points and caveats: In a later analysis, several top co-occurrence clusters appeared linked to parvovirus B19, influenza, CMV and Epstein-Barr virus.

The rearrangement uses TRBV18 and TRBJ2-3, with 11 bases fitting TRBD2. The receptor was isolated from a man aged 18 to 29 in good health and CMV-seropositive. The sequenced material came from PBMCs. For the CDR3, the DNA is TGTGCCAGCTCACCTCCAACCGGGACTAGCGGATCCACAGATACGCAGTATTTT. It is translated as CASSPPTGTSGSTDTQYF. The whole variable domain, remainder taken from reference TRBV18 and TRBJ2-3, is NAGVMQNPRHLVRRRGQEARLRCSPMKGHSHVYWYRQLPEEGLKFMVYLQKENIIDESGMPKERFSAEFPKEGPSILRIQQVVRGDSAAYFCASSPPTGTSGSTDTQYFGPGTRLTVL.